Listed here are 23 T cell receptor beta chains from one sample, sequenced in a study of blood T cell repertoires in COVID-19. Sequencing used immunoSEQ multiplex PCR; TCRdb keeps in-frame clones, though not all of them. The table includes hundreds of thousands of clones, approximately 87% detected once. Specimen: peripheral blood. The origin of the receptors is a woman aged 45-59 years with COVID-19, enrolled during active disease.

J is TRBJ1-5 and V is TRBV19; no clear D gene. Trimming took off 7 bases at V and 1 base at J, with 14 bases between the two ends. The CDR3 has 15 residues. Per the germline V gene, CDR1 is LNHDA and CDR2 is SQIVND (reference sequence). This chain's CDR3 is CASILTPGSNQPQHF. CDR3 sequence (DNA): TGTGCCAGTATCCTTACGCCGGGAAGCAATCAGCCCCAGCATTTT. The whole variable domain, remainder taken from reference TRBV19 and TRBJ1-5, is DGGITQSPKYLFRKEGQNVTLSCEQNLNHDAMYWYRQDPGQGLRLIYYSQIVNDFQKGDIAEGYSVSREKKESFPLTVTSAQKNPTAFYLCASILTPGSNQPQHFGDGTRLSIL.

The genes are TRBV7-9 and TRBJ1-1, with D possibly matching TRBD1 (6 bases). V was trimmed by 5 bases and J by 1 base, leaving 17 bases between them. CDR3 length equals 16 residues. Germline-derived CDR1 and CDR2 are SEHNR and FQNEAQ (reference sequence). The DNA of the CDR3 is TGTGCCAGCAGCCCAGGCGGGGGCAGGCCGAACACTGAAGCTTTCTTT. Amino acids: CASSPGGGRPNTEAFF.

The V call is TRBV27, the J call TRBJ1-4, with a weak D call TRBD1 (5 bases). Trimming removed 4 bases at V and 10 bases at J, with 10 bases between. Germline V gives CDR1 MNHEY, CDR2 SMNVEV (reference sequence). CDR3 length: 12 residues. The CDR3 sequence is CASSSGTRKLFF. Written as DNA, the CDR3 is TGTGCCAGCAGTTCCGGGACTCGAAAACTGTTTTTT.

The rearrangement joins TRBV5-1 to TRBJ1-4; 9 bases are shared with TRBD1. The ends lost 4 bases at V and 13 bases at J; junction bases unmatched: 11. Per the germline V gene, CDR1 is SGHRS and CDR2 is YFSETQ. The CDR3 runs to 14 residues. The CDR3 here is CASSPLSGQGLLFF. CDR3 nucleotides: TGCGCCAGCAGCCCCCTAAGCGGACAGGGGTTACTGTTTTTT.

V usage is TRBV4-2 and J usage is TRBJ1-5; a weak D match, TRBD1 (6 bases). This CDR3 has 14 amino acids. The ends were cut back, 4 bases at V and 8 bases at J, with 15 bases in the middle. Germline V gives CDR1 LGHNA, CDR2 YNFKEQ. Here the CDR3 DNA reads TGTGCCAGCAGCCCCGGGGAGGGGGTGAAGCCCCAGCATTTT. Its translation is CASSPGEGVKPQHF.

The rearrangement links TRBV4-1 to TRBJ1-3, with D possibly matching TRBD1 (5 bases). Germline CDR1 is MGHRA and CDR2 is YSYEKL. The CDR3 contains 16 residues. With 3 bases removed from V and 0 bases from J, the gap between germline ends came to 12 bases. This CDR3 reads CASSQGSQASGNTIYF. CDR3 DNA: TGCGCCAGCAGCCAGGGGTCACAGGCCTCTGGAAACACCATATATTTT.

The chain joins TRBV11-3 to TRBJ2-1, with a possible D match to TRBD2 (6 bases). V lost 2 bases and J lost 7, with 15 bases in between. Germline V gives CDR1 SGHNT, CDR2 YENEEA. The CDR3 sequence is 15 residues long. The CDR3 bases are TGTGCCAGCAGCTTAACCGGGAGTACATATAATGAGCAGTTCTTC. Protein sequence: CASSLTGSTYNEQFF.

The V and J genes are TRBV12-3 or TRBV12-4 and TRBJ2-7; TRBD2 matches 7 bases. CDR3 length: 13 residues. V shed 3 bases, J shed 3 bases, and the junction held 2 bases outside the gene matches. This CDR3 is CASSFSGLYEQYF. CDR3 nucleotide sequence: TGTGCCAGCAGTTTTAGCGGGCTCTACGAGCAGTACTTC.

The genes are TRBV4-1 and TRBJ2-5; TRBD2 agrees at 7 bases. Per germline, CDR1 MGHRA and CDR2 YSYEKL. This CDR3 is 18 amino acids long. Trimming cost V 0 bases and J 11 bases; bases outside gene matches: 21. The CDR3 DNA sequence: TGCGCCAGCAGCCAAGAAGAAAGGCGATCTGCCGGAGCGGGGCCTCAGTACTTC. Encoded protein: CASSQEERRSAGAGPQYF.

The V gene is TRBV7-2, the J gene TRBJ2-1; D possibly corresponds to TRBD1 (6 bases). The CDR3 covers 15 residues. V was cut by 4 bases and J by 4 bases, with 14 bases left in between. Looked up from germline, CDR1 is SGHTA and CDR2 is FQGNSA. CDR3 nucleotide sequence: TGTGCCAGCAGCTCAACCGGGACATTTTACAATGAGCAGTTCTTC. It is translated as CASSSTGTFYNEQFF. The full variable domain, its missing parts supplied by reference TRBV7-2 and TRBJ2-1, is GAGVSQSPSNKVTEKGKDVELRCDPISGHTALYWYRQSLGQGLEFLIYFQGNSAPDKSGLPSDRFSAERTGGSVSTLTIQRTQQEDSAVYLCASSSTGTFYNEQFFGPGTRLTVL.

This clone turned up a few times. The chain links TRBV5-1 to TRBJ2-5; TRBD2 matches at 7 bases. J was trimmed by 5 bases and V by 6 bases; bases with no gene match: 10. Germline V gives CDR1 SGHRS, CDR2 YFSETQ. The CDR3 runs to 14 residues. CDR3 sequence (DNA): TGCGCCAGCAAGCCCGGCGGGGGACGGGAGACCCAGTACTTC. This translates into CASKPGGGRETQYF.

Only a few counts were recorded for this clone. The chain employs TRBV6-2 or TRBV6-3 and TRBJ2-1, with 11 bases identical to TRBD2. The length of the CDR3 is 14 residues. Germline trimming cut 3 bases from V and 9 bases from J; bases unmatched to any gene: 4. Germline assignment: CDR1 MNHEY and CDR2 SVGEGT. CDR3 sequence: CASSYGGLAGEQFF. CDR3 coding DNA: TGTGCCAGCAGTTATGGAGGACTAGCGGGTGAGCAGTTCTTC.

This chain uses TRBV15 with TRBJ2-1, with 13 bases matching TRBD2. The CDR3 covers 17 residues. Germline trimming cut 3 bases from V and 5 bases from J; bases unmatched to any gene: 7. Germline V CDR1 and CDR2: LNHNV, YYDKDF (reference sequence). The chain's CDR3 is CATSSTGLAGTNNEQFF. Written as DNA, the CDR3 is TGTGCCACCAGCAGTACGGGACTAGCGGGGACTAACAATGAGCAGTTCTTC.

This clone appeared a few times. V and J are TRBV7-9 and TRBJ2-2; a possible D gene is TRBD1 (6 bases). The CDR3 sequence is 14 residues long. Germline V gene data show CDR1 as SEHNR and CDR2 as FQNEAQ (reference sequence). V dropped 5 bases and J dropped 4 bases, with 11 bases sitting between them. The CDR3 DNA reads TGTGCCAGCAGCCCCGGGACATCCACCGGGGAGCTGTTTTTT. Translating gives CASSPGTSTGELFF.

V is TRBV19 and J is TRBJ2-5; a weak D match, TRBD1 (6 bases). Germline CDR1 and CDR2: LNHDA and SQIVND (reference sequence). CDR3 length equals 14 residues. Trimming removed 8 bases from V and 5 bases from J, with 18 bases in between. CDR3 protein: CASATGLFGETQYF. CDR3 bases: TGTGCCAGTGCCACAGGGTTGTTTGGGGAGACCCAGTACTTC.

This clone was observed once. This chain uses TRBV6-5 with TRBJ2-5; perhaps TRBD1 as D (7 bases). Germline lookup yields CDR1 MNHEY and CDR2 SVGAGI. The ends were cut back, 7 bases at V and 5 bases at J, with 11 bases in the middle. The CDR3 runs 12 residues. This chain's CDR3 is CASKEGAETQYF. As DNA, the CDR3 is TGTGCCAGCAAGGAGGGGGCGGAGACCCAGTACTTC.

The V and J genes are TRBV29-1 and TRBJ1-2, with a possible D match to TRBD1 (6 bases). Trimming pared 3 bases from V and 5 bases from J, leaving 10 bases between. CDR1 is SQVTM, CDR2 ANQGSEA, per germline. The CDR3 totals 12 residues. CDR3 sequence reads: CSVDEQGYGYTF. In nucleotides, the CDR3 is TGCAGCGTTGACGAGCAGGGGTATGGCTACACCTTC.

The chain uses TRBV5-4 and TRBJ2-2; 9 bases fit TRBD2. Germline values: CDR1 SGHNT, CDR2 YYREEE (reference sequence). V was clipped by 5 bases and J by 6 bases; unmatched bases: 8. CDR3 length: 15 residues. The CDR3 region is CASRKGLATAGELFF. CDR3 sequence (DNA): TGTGCCAGCAGAAAAGGACTAGCGACTGCCGGGGAGCTGTTTTTT.

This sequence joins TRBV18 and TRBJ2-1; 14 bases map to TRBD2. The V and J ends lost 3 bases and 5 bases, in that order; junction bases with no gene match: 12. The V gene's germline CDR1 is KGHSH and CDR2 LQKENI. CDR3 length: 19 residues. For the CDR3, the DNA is TGTGCCAGCTCACCTTTGGGACTAGCGGGAGCGGGGGAAAACAATGAGCAGTTCTTC. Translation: CASSPLGLAGAGENNEQFF.

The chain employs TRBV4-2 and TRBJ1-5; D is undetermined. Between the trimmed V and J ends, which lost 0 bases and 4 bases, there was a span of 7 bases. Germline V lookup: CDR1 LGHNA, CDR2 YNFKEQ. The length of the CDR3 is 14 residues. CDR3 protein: CASSQEEVNQPQHF. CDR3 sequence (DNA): TGTGCCAGCAGCCAAGAGGAGGTGAATCAGCCCCAGCATTTT.

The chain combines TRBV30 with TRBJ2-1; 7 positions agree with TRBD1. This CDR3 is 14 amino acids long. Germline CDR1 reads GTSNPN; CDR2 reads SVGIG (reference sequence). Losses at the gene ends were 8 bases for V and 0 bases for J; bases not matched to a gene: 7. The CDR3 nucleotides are TGTGCCGGGCAACAGGGGCACTCCTACAATGAGCAGTTCTTC. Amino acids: CAGQQGHSYNEQFF. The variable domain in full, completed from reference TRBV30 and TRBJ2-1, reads SQTIHQWPATLVQPVGSPLSLECTVEGTSNPNLYWYRQAAGRGLQLLFYSVGIGQISSEVPQNLSASRPQDRQFILSSKKLLLSDSGFYLCAGQQGHSYNEQFFGPGTRLTVL.

DNA of the CDR3: TGTGCCAGCAGCCCTACTTCGAGCTCCTACAATGAGCAGTTCTTC. It is translated as CASSPTSSSYNEQFF. The V call is TRBV4-2, the J call TRBJ2-1; unclear D gene. This CDR3 contains 15 residues. Germline assignment: CDR1 LGHNA and CDR2 YNFKEQ. The V end lost 4 bases, the J end lost 0 bases, and 10 bases lay between the germline ends.

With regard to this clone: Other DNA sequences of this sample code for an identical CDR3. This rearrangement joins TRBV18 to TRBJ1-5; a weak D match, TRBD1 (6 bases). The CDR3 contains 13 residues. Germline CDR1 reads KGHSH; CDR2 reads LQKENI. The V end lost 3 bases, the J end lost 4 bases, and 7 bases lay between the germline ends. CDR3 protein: CASSPGQNQPQHF. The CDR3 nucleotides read TGTGCCAGCTCACCCGGACAGAATCAGCCCCAGCATTTT. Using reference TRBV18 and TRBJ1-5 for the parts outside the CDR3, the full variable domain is NAGVMQNPRHLVRRRGQEARLRCSPMKGHSHVYWYRQLPEEGLKFMVYLQKENIIDESGMPKERFSAEFPKEGPSILRIQQVVRGDSAAYFCASSPGQNQPQHFGDGTRLSIL.